The sequence of this TCR beta chain was determined in a study of CD8 T cells in ankylosing spondylitis. Study conclusions and caveats: Disease-linked clones proved CD8+ and comparatively uncommon in peripheral blood. What appeared characteristic of ankylosing spondylitis blood was a TCR beta motif of under 10 highly homologous variants. A subset of motif variants has previously been described in the synovial fluid and blood of reactive arthritis.

One entry per CDR3 protein, called by TCRdb with MiXCR from the 5' RACE reads. The data show fewer than 650,000 distinct CDR3 sequences, with over 9.5% seen just once and about 6.5% held by the top ten. This clonotype was seen repeatedly, ten times or more. Its specificity is not known. This clonotype was sampled from a male donor with ankylosing spondylitis. Sequencing was performed on blood, either unsorted or a sorted T cell fraction (not recorded which).

The CDR3 loop reads CASSRGLANMNTGELFF. CDR3 in DNA: TGCGCCAGCAGCCGAGGACTAGCTAATATGAACACCGGGGAGCTGTTTTTT. This chain joins TRBV5-1 and TRBJ2-2; 8 nucleotides match TRBD2. The CDR3 sequence is 17 residues long. J lost 1 base, V lost 4 bases, and 9 bases had no gene match. The germline gives CDR1 SGHRS, CDR2 YFSETQ.